These 11 T cell receptor beta chains share one sample of origin, sequenced in a study of blood T cell repertoires in COVID-19. Method: immunoSEQ multiplex PCR; TCRdb's copy keeps in-frame clones and lacks some. Of fewer than 150,000 clones listed, about 83% are singletons. Sequenced sample: peripheral blood. The receptor set was obtained from a human donor in a cohort sampled during active COVID-19.

This clone has only a few counts. The chain joins TRBV18 to TRBJ1-1; D not certain. This CDR3 is built from 14 residues. Per the germline V gene, CDR1 is KGHSH and CDR2 is LQKENI. The V gene lost 3 bases and the J gene lost 4 bases, with 12 bases spanning the gap. CDR3 protein: CASSPRVVGTEAFF. The CDR3 DNA reads as TGTGCCAGCTCACCGAGGGTCGTGGGCACTGAAGCTTTCTTT.

The genes are TRBV19 and TRBJ1-1, with D perhaps TRBD1 (6 bases). The germline V and J ends were trimmed by 0 bases and 8 bases, with 19 bases remaining between them. The CDR3 contains 16 residues. From germline, CDR1 is LNHDA and CDR2 SQIVND (reference sequence). CDR3 residues: CASSIEGPSGVLEAFF. The CDR3 DNA follows: TGTGCCAGTAGTATAGAAGGCCCTTCAGGGGTTCTCGAAGCTTTCTTT.

The table lists this clone with a count of one. This sequence joins TRBV18 and TRBJ1-2, with TRBD1 matching 8 bases. The V and J ends lost 0 bases and 0 bases, in that order; junction bases with no gene match: 0. This CDR3 region has 15 residues. Germline V lookup: CDR1 KGHSH, CDR2 LQKENI. DNA of the CDR3: TGTGCCAGCTCACCACCGGGACAGGCTAACTATGGCTACACCTTC. It encodes CASSPPGQANYGYTF.

The chain is built from TRBV6-5 and TRBJ2-7; 9 nucleotides line up with TRBD1. Per the germline V gene, CDR1 is MNHEY and CDR2 is SVGAGI. V trimming: 7 bases; J trimming: 3 bases; junction bases outside the gene matches: 7. The CDR3 has 14 amino acids. The DNA for the CDR3 is TGTGCCAGCAAATTCGGGACAGGGAACTACGAGCAGTACTTC. Protein sequence: CASKFGTGNYEQYF.

The chain joins TRBV18 to TRBJ2-7, with D possibly TRBD2 on 7 matching bases. V lost 3 bases and J 1 base, leaving 10 bases between the germline ends. The CDR3 extends over 14 amino acids. From germline, CDR1 is KGHSH and CDR2 LQKENI. Written as DNA, the CDR3 is TGTGCCAGCTCACCGAGGGGGGGTTCCTACGAGCAGTACTTC. This gives the protein CASSPRGGSYEQYF.

This rearrangement joins TRBV5-4 to TRBJ1-1; D perhaps matches TRBD1 (6 bases). Germline assignment: CDR1 SGHNT and CDR2 YYREEE (reference sequence). Trimming stripped 3 bases from V and 6 bases from J, with 24 bases between. The CDR3 contains 17 residues. The CDR3 region has the DNA TGTGCCAGCAGCTCCGCTCCGGGGGGGGGTTCAGGGGCTGAAGCTTTCTTT. Translation gives CASSSAPGGGSGAEAFF.

This clone was recorded a few times. CDR3 sequence reads: CASSLTSFHEQYF. In nucleotides, the CDR3 is TGTGCCAGCAGCTTAACTAGCTTCCACGAGCAGTACTTC. The rearrangement joins TRBV11-3 to TRBJ2-7; D might be TRBD2 (6 bases). Germline V gene data show CDR1 as SGHNT and CDR2 as YENEEA. CDR3 length: 13 amino acids. The V end lost 2 bases, the J end lost 5 bases, and 10 bases lay between the germline ends.

This clone was recorded once. This chain uses TRBV5-5 with TRBJ1-2; D gene unclear. V shed 3 bases and J shed 1 base, with 7 bases lying between them. The germline V gene has CDR1 SGHKS and CDR2 YYEKEE (reference sequence). CDR3 size: 13 residues. CDR3 residues: CASSSGINYGYTF. The CDR3 DNA sequence: TGTGCCAGCAGCTCCGGGATTAACTATGGCTACACCTTC. The complete variable domain, with remaining parts taken from reference TRBV5-5 and TRBJ1-2, reads DAGVTQSPTHLIKTRGQQVTLRCSPISGHKSVSWYQQVLGQGPQFIFQYYEKEERGRGNFPDRFSARQFPNYSSELNVNALLLGDSALYLCASSSGINYGYTFGSGTRLTVV.

The genes are TRBV6-5 and TRBJ1-1; unclear D gene. V lost 7 bases to trimming and J lost 2 bases, with 5 bases between them. CDR3 length: 11 amino acids. Germline-derived CDR1 and CDR2 are MNHEY and SVGAGI. The chain's CDR3 is CASTFNTEAFF. The CDR3 coding sequence is TGTGCCAGCACCTTCAACACTGAAGCTTTCTTT.

The chain carries TRBV20-1 and TRBJ2-5; 7 positions agree with TRBD1. With 3 bases clipped from V and 3 bases from J, the junction kept 7 bases outside the gene matches. CDR1 DFQATT and CDR2 SNEGSKA come from the germline V gene (reference sequence). The CDR3 runs to 14 residues. CDR3 sequence (DNA): TGCAGTGCTAGTGGGACAGTAAATGAAGAGACCCAGTACTTC. Translation gives CSASGTVNEETQYF.

The CDR3: CASRSPGQGQGSYEQYF. The CDR3 DNA reads TGTGCCAGCAGATCTCCGGGACAGGGGCAGGGGTCCTACGAGCAGTACTTC. This sequence joins TRBV7-2 and TRBJ2-7; 10 bases agree with TRBD1. Germline CDR1 reads SGHTA; CDR2 reads FQGNSA. J gave up 1 base and V 6 bases, and 12 bases lay outside the gene matches. The CDR3 has 17 amino acids.